These 19 T cell receptor beta chains share one sample of origin, sequenced in a study of shared clonotypes between healthy human individuals. Sequenced by immunoSEQ multiplex PCR; TCRdb stores in-frame clones only, minus some. The data hold 2.3 million or so clones, with more than 80% observed a single time. The specimen sequenced was naive CD4+ T cells from PBMCs. Subset given: CD45RA+ positively selected. The source is a man aged 18 to 29 in good health. Some clones in this sample may be carry-over from other donors' samples.

The chain uses TRBV5-1 and TRBJ2-2, with D possibly TRBD2 on 5 matching bases. The CDR3 totals 17 residues. V lost 0 bases to trimming and J lost 0 bases, with 12 bases between them. Germline V gene lookup returns CDR1 SGHRS and CDR2 YFSETQ. In DNA, the CDR3 is TGCGCCAGCAGCTTGGAAGGGAGCGGTACGAACACCGGGGAGCTGTTTTTT. Amino acids: CASSLEGSGTNTGELFF.

In regard to this clone: Other DNA sequences in the sample encode the same CDR3. The chain uses TRBV7-9 and TRBJ1-4, with D uncertain. This CDR3 is built from 12 residues. Trimming removed 2 bases at V and 4 bases at J, with 2 bases between. CDR1 SEHNR and CDR2 FQNEAQ come from the germline V gene (reference sequence). CDR3 coding DNA: TGTGCCAGCAGCTTACTTAATGAAAAACTGTTTTTT. It is translated as CASSLLNEKLFF.

The chain employs TRBV5-6 and TRBJ1-1; 8 bases are shared with TRBD1. The germline V gene has CDR1 SGHDT and CDR2 YYEEEE. This CDR3 spans 15 amino acids. With 4 bases clipped from V and 4 bases from J, the junction kept 9 bases outside the gene matches. The CDR3 DNA is TGTGCCAGCAGCCCGCAGGACAGGGATTTCACTGAAGCTTTCTTT. It translates to CASSPQDRDFTEAFF.

This rearrangement joins TRBV18 to TRBJ2-7; D remains unclear. Trimming took off 5 bases at V and 2 bases at J, with 7 bases between the two ends. Germline V lookup: CDR1 KGHSH, CDR2 LQKENI. This CDR3 is 12 amino acids long. For the CDR3, the DNA is TGTGCCAGCTCAGAGGTCGCCTACGAGCAGTACTTC. Amino acid sequence: CASSEVAYEQYF.

This chain connects TRBV15 to TRBJ2-7, with D uncertain. With 0 bases removed from V and 3 bases from J, the gap between germline ends came to 6 bases. Germline-derived CDR1 and CDR2 are LNHNV and YYDKDF (reference sequence). CDR3 size: 13 residues. CDR3 region: CATSRDSLYEQYF. The CDR3 coding sequence is TGTGCCACCAGCAGAGATAGTCTCTACGAGCAGTACTTC.

The chain uses TRBV5-5 and TRBJ1-5; tentative D call: TRBD1 (6 bases). The germline V gene has CDR1 SGHKS and CDR2 YYEKEE (reference sequence). The CDR3 covers 16 residues. The V end was cut by 0 bases, the J end by 1 base, with 11 bases between. The CDR3 bases are TGTGCCAGCAGCTTGGGAAGGGGGGCGAGCAATCAGCCCCAGCATTTT. Amino acids: CASSLGRGASNQPQHF.

V is TRBV5-4 and J is TRBJ2-3, with D possibly TRBD2 on 6 matching bases. The CDR3 spans 15 residues. In germline, CDR1 is SGHNT, CDR2 YYREEE (reference sequence). V dropped 4 bases and J dropped 3 bases, with 15 bases sitting between them. Here the CDR3 DNA reads TGTGCCAGCAGCCACGGACTATCAGGTACAGATACGCAGTATTTT. Residues: CASSHGLSGTDTQYF.

This rearrangement joins TRBV28 to TRBJ2-7; a weak D match, TRBD2 (6 bases). Germline V gene sequence: CDR1 MDHEN, CDR2 SYDVKM. The CDR3 contains 15 residues. The germline V and J ends were trimmed by 5 bases and 7 bases, with 21 bases remaining between them. The CDR3 sequence is CASSIPGLAPGEQYF. The DNA of the CDR3 is TGTGCCAGCAGTATTCCGGGACTGGCTCCAGGGGAGCAGTACTTC.

As concerns this clone: This specimen includes other DNA sequences encoding the same CDR3. This chain uses TRBV7-8 with TRBJ1-5; 8 bases are a match to TRBD1. Germline CDR1 reads SGHVS; CDR2 reads FQNEAQ. The J segment lost 2 bases and the V segment lost 5 bases, leaving 5 bases of the junction unmatched. The CDR3 sequence is 15 residues long. The CDR3 DNA is TGTGCCAGCAGCCCCGGACAGGGTGGCAATCAGCCCCAGCATTTT. Translation gives CASSPGQGGNQPQHF.

The chain combines TRBV7-2 with TRBJ2-2; perhaps TRBD2 as D (5 bases). CDR1 and CDR2 (germline): SGHTA, FQGNSA. V was pared by 5 bases and J by 7 bases, with 17 bases between. The CDR3 is 15 amino acids. The CDR3 DNA reads TGTGCCAGCAGCGCCCGCGGGCAATCCGACGGGGAGCTGTTTTTT. Translated: CASSARGQSDGELFF.

V and J are TRBV5-6 and TRBJ1-5; no clear D gene. V lost 4 bases and J lost 2, with 13 bases in between. The germline V gene has CDR1 SGHDT and CDR2 YYEEEE. This CDR3 region has 15 residues. This CDR3 is CASSRGDVGNQPQHF. The CDR3 DNA is TGTGCCAGCAGCCGCGGGGATGTGGGCAATCAGCCCCAGCATTTT.

V is TRBV28 and J is TRBJ1-2; D is possibly TRBD1 (6 bases). This CDR3 has 14 amino acids. Trimming took off 6 bases at V and 4 bases at J, with 15 bases between the two ends. Germline V gene data show CDR1 as MDHEN and CDR2 as SYDVKM. CDR3 loop: CASRYRTAPYGYTF. The CDR3, as DNA: TGTGCCAGCAGATACAGGACAGCTCCCTATGGCTACACCTTC.

This CDR3 is CASSYVGIQETQYF. The DNA of the CDR3 is TGTGCCAGCAGTTATGTCGGGATTCAAGAGACCCAGTACTTC. The V and J genes are TRBV28 and TRBJ2-5; a weak D match, TRBD2 (5 bases). The germline V gene encodes CDR1 MDHEN and CDR2 SYDVKM. V lost 4 bases and J 2 bases, leaving 11 bases between the germline ends. The CDR3 length is 14 residues.

Comments on this clone: This CDR3 is also generated by other DNA sequences in the sample. The chain employs TRBV11-2 and TRBJ2-7; D is ambiguous. This CDR3 is 12 amino acids long. Looked up from germline, CDR1 is SGHAT and CDR2 is FQNNGV. The ends were cut back, 5 bases at V and 2 bases at J, with 7 bases in the middle. CDR3 region: CASSPNPYEQYF. DNA for the CDR3: TGTGCCAGCAGCCCCAACCCCTACGAGCAGTACTTC. The full variable domain, its missing parts supplied by reference TRBV11-2 and TRBJ2-7, is EAGVAQSPRYKIIEKRQSVAFWCNPISGHATLYWYQQILGQGPKLLIQFQNNGVVDDSQLPKDRFSAERLKGVDSTLKIQPAKLEDSAVYLCASSPNPYEQYFGPGTRLTVT.

J is TRBJ1-3 and V is TRBV27, with TRBD1 matching over 8 bases. Trimming removed 6 bases from V and 0 bases from J; junction bases left unmatched: 4. This CDR3 has 15 residues. Germline V gene data show CDR1 as MNHEY and CDR2 as SMNVEV (reference sequence). The CDR3 coding sequence is TGTGCCAGCAGCCAAGGACAGGGCTCTGGAAACACCATATATTTT. Translating gives CASSQGQGSGNTIYF.

The rearrangement uses TRBV28 and TRBJ2-7; 12 nucleotides match TRBD2. J lost 6 bases, V lost 7 bases, and 10 bases had no gene match. The CDR3 loop spans 15 amino acids. The germline V gene encodes CDR1 MDHEN and CDR2 SYDVKM. The CDR3 here is CASTSLAGGPSEQYF. CDR3 DNA: TGTGCCAGCACCTCCCTAGCGGGAGGGCCCTCCGAGCAGTACTTC.

In this sample, this clone turned up once. V and J are TRBV6-5 and TRBJ2-4; 11 bases are a match to TRBD1. The CDR3 covers 15 residues. Germline-derived CDR1 and CDR2 are MNHEY and SVGAGI. Trimming removed 6 bases from V and 7 bases from J; junction bases left unmatched: 8. The CDR3 sequence is CASRPPGTGGNIQYF. In nucleotides, the CDR3 is TGTGCCAGCAGACCGCCCGGGACAGGGGGTAACATTCAGTACTTC.

V is TRBV5-1 and J is TRBJ2-1; no clear D. Germline CDR1 is SGHRS and CDR2 is YFSETQ. Between the trimmed V and J ends, which lost 0 bases and 1 base, there was a span of 8 bases. The length of the CDR3 is 15 residues. In nucleotides, the CDR3 is TGCGCCAGCAGCTTGGATTTAGAGTCCTACAATGAGCAGTTCTTC. Translation gives CASSLDLESYNEQFF.

The chain employs TRBV6-6 and TRBJ1-2; weak D call: TRBD1 (5 bases). This CDR3 spans 14 amino acids. Per germline, CDR1 MNHNY and CDR2 SVGAGI (reference sequence). V was pared by 2 bases and J by 4 bases, with 11 bases between. For the CDR3, the DNA is TGTGCCAGCAGTTACGATGGGGGGAGCTATGGCTACACCTTC. This sequence encodes CASSYDGGSYGYTF.